This TCR beta chain was captured in a study of Ad26.COV2.S vaccination and SARS-CoV-2 variants. Germline CDR1 and CDR2: MNHEY and SVGAGI. This CDR3 contains 11 residues. V lost 8 bases to trimming and J lost 4 bases, with 6 bases between them. Method: immunoSEQ multiplex PCR; TCRdb's copy keeps in-frame clones and lacks some. Of some 180,000 clones detected, approximately 88% appear once; the ten largest clones hold more than 4.5%. Sequences were derived from peripheral blood, sampled after recovery from COVID-19. V and J are TRBV6-5 and TRBJ2-1; D uncertain. This receptor was identified in a human donor who had recovered from COVID-19. In DNA, the CDR3 is TGTGCCAGCCTGGCTTACAATGAGCAGTTCTTC. Encoded protein: CASLAYNEQFF.